Shown below are 7 T cell receptor beta chains from a single sample sequenced in a study of memory CD4+ T cells and cytomegalovirus serostatus. Assay used: immunoSEQ multiplex PCR; TCRdb lists only in-frame clones, some missing. The sample includes 50,000 or so clones, 65% to 80% of them seen just once. The sort gate was single viable CD3+CD4+CD8-CD45RO+ cells for memory CD4+ T cells. Sequences were obtained from memory CD4+ T cells from blood. The receptors come from an adult in good health and CMV-seropositive.

This clone was observed a few times. The chain recombines TRBV30 with TRBJ1-1, with D unclear. The CDR3 spans 14 residues. Deletions cut 0 bases from V and 1 base from J, with 9 bases between. Germline lookup yields CDR1 GTSNPN and CDR2 SVGIG (reference sequence). CDR3 residues: CAWSVGSQNTEAFF. The CDR3 nucleotides are TGTGCCTGGAGTGTAGGGAGCCAGAACACTGAAGCTTTCTTT.

The chain employs TRBV7-2 and TRBJ2-7, with 7 bases identical to TRBD1. With V trimmed by 4 bases and J by 0 bases, 9 bases remained unmatched. The CDR3 has 16 amino acids. Germline CDR1 SGHTA, CDR2 FQGNSA. CDR3 amino acids: CASSSRGTVSSYEQYF. The DNA of the CDR3 is TGTGCCAGCAGCTCGAGAGGGACAGTGAGCTCCTACGAGCAGTACTTC.

This clone came up once. This sequence joins TRBV10-3 and TRBJ1-5; 10 bases are a match to TRBD1. The CDR3 loop spans 15 amino acids. Trimming took 3 bases from V and 5 from J; bases not matched to a gene: 4. Germline values: CDR1 ENHRY, CDR2 SYGVKD. For the CDR3, the DNA is TGTGCCATCAGTGATTACGGACAGGGGGATCAGCCCCAGCATTTT. It yields the protein CAISDYGQGDQPQHF.

The rearrangement links TRBV5-1 to TRBJ2-1, with D unresolved. The CDR3 is made up of 14 amino acids. The V end was cut by 4 bases, the J end by 2 bases, with 10 bases between. CDR1 SGHRS and CDR2 YFSETQ come from the germline V gene. The CDR3 here is CASSVAETYNEQFF. In DNA, the CDR3 is TGCGCCAGCAGCGTCGCGGAGACCTACAATGAGCAGTTCTTC. Complete variable domain (other parts from reference TRBV5-1 and TRBJ2-1): KAGVTQTPRYLIKTRGQQVTLSCSPISGHRSVSWYQQTPGQGLQFLFEYFSETQRNKGNFPGRFSGRQFSNSRSEMNVSTLELGDSALYLCASSVAETYNEQFFGPGTRLTVL.

This chain uses TRBV28 with TRBJ1-5, with D unresolved. Trimming removed 5 bases from V and 7 bases from J, with 12 bases in between. The germline V gene has CDR1 MDHEN and CDR2 SYDVKM. The CDR3 consists of 13 residues. CDR3 amino acids: CASSMEGQQPQHF. Here the CDR3 DNA reads TGTGCCAGCAGTATGGAGGGCCAGCAGCCCCAGCATTTT.

V gene TRBV28 combines with J gene TRBJ1-1; D unresolved. CDR1 MDHEN and CDR2 SYDVKM come from the germline V gene. The CDR3 spans 15 residues. V was pared by 5 bases and J by 0 bases, with 13 bases between. The CDR3 coding sequence is TGTGCCAGCAGTCCCACACACGCCATGAACACTGAAGCTTTCTTT. It translates to CASSPTHAMNTEAFF. Based on the CDR3 plus reference TRBV28 and TRBJ1-1, the full variable domain is DVKVTQSSRYLVKRTGEKVFLECVQDMDHENMFWYRQDPGLGLRLIYFSYDVKMKEKGDIPEGYSVSREKKERFSLILESASTNQTSMYLCASSPTHAMNTEAFFGQGTRLTVV.

The V gene is TRBV9, the J gene TRBJ1-5, with a possible D match to TRBD1 (6 bases). CDR1 is SGDLS and CDR2 is YYNGEE in the germline V gene. The CDR3 contains 14 residues. Trimming pared 2 bases from V and 2 bases from J, leaving 8 bases between. The CDR3 region is CASSVGQRNQPQHF. The CDR3 bases are TGTGCCAGCAGCGTCGGACAGCGCAATCAGCCCCAGCATTTT. The full variable domain, its missing parts supplied by reference TRBV9 and TRBJ1-5, is DSGVTQTPKHLITATGQRVTLRCSPRSGDLSVYWYQQSLDQGLQFLIQYYNGEERAKGNILERFSAQQFPDLHSELNLSSLELGDSALYFCASSVGQRNQPQHFGDGTRLSIL.